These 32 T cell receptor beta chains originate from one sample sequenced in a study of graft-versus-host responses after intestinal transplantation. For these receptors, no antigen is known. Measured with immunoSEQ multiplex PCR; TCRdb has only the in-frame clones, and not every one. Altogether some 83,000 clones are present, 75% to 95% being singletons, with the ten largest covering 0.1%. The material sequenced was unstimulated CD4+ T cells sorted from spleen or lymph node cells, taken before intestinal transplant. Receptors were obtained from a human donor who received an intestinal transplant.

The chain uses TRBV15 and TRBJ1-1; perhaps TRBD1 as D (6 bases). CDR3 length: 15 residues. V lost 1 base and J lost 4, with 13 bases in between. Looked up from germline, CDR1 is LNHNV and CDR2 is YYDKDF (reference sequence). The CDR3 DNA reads TGTGCCACCAGCAGAGTAGGTACAGGGAGCACTGAAGCTTTCTTT. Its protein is CATSRVGTGSTEAFF. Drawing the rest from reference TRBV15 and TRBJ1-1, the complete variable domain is DAMVIQNPRYQVTQFGKPVTLSCSQTLNHNVMYWYQQKSSQAPKLLFHYYDKDFNNEADTPDNFQSRRPNTSFCFLDIRSPGLGDTAMYLCATSRVGTGSTEAFFGQGTRLTVV.

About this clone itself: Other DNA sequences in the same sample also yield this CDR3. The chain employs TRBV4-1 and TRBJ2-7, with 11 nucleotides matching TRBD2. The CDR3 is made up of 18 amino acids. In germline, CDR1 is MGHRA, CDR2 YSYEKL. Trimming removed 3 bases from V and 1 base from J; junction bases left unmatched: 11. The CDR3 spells CASSHNTLTSGGSYEQYF. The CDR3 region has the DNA TGCGCCAGCAGCCACAACACCCTCACTAGCGGGGGATCCTACGAGCAGTACTTC.

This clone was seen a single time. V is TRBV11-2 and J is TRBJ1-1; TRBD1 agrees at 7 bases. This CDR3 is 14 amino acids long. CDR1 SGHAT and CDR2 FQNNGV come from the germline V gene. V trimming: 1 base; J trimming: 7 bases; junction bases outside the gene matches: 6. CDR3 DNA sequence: TGTGCCAGCAGCTTAGCCAGGGGACAGATTGAAGCTTTCTTT. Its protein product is CASSLARGQIEAFF.

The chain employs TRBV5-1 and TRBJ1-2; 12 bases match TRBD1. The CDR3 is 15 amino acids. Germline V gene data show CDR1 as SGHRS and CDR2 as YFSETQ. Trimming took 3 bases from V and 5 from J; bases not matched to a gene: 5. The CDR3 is CASSWGTGGEYGYTF. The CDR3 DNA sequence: TGCGCCAGCAGCTGGGGGACAGGGGGCGAGTATGGCTACACCTTC. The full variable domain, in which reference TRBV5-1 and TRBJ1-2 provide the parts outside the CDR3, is KAGVTQTPRYLIKTRGQQVTLSCSPISGHRSVSWYQQTPGQGLQFLFEYFSETQRNKGNFPGRFSGRQFSNSRSEMNVSTLELGDSALYLCASSWGTGGEYGYTFGSGTRLTVV.

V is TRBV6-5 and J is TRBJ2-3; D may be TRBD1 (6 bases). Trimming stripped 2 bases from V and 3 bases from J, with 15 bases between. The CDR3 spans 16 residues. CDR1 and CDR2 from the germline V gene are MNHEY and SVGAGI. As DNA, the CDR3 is TGTGCCAGCAGTTACGATTGGCAGGGGATGACAGATACGCAGTATTTT. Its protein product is CASSYDWQGMTDTQYF.

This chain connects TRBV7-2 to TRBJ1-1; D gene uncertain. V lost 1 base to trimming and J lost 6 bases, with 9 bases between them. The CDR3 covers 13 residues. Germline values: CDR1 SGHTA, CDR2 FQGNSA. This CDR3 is CASSLVREAEAFF. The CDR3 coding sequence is TGTGCCAGCAGCTTAGTGCGGGAGGCTGAAGCTTTCTTT. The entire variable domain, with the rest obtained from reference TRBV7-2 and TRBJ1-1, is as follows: GAGVSQSPSNKVTEKGKDVELRCDPISGHTALYWYRQSLGQGLEFLIYFQGNSAPDKSGLPSDRFSAERTGGSVSTLTIQRTQQEDSAVYLCASSLVREAEAFFGQGTRLTVV.

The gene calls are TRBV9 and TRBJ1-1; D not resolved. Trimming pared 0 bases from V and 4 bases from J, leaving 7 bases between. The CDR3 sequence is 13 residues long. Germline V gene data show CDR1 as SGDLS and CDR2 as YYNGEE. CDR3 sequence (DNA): TGTGCCAGCAGCGTAGGAAGCCTCACTGAAGCTTTCTTT. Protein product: CASSVGSLTEAFF.

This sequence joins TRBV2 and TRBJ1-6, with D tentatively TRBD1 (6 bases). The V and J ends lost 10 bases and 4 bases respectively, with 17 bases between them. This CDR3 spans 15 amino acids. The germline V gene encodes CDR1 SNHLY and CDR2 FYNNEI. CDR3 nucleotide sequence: TGTGCCAAAGGGCCTCGGGACACTTATAATTCACCCCTCCACTTT. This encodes CAKGPRDTYNSPLHF.

The CDR3 DNA sequence: TGTGCCAGCAGTTATCGGACAGGGGGGTATGGCTACACCTTC. It translates to CASSYRTGGYGYTF. The J gene is TRBJ1-2, the V gene TRBV6-5; 10 bases map to TRBD1. The CDR3 length is 14 residues. Trimming at V came to 3 bases and at J to 5 bases, leaving 3 bases not matched to a gene. The V gene's germline CDR1 is MNHEY and CDR2 SVGAGI.

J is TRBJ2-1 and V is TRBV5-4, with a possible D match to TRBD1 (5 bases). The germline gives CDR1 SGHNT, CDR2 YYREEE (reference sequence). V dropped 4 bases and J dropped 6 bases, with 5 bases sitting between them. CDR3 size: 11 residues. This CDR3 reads CASSQGNEQFF. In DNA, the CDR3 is TGTGCCAGCAGCCAGGGCAATGAGCAGTTCTTC.

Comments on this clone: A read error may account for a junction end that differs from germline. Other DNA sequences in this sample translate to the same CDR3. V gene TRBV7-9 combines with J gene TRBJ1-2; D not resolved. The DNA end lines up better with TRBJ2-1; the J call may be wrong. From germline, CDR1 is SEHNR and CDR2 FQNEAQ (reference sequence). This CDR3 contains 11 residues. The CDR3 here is CASSLDRGQFF. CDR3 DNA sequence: TGCGCCAGCAGCTTAGATCGAGGACAGTTCTTC.

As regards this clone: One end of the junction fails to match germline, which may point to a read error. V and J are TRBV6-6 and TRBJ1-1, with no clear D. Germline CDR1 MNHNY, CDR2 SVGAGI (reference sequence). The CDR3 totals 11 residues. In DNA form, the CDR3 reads TGTGCCAGCAGTTACGCTACTGAGGCTTTCTTT. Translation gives CASSYATEAFF.

DNA of the CDR3: TGTGCCAGCAGCTGGGACAGGGCTCAGCCCCAGCATTTT. Amino acids: CASSWDRAQPQHF. The chain uses TRBV5-5 and TRBJ1-5, with TRBD1 identical over 9 bases. The ends lost 3 bases at V and 6 bases at J; junction bases unmatched: 1. This CDR3 is built from 13 residues. CDR1 and CDR2 (germline): SGHKS, YYEKEE (reference sequence).

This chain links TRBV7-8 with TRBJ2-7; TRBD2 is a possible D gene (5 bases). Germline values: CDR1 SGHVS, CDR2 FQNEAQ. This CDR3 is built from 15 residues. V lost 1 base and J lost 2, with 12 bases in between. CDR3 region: CASSLVAGQTYEQYF. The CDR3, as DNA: TGTGCCAGCAGCTTAGTTGCGGGCCAAACCTACGAGCAGTACTTC.

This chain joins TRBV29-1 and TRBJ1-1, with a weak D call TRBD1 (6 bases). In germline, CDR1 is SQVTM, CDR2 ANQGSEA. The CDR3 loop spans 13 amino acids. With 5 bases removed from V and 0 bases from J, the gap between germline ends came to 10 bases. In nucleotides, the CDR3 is TGCAGCGTTCGTACAGGGCTGAACACTGAAGCTTTCTTT. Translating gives CSVRTGLNTEAFF.

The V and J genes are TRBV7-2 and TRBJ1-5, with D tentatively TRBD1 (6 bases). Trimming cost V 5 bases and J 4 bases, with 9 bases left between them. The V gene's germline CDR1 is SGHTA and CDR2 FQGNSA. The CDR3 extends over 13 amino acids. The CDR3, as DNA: TGTGCCAGCAGCCAGACAGGAAATCAGCCCCAGCATTTT. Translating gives CASSQTGNQPQHF.

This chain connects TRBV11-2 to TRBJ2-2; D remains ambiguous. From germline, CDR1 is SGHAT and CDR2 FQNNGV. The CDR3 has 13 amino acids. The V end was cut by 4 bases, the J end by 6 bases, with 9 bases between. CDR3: CASSSNMAGELFF. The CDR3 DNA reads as TGTGCCAGCAGCTCCAACATGGCCGGGGAGCTGTTTTTT.

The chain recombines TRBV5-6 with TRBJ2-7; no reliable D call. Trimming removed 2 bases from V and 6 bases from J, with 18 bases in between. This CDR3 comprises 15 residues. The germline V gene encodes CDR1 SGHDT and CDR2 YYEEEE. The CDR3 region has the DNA TGTGCCAGCAGCTTAGTAGGCCTTCGACTTGGCGAGCAGTACTTC. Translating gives CASSLVGLRLGEQYF.

CDR3 sequence reads: CASSQDLERGRRSEQYF. The CDR3 bases are TGCGCCAGCAGCCAAGATCTCGAGCGGGGCCGAAGGTCTGAGCAGTACTTC. The genes are TRBV4-3 and TRBJ2-7; 7 bases fit TRBD2. Trimming removed 0 bases from V and 7 bases from J; junction bases left unmatched: 15. This CDR3 is 17 amino acids long. CDR1 is LGHNA and CDR2 is YSLEER in the germline V gene.

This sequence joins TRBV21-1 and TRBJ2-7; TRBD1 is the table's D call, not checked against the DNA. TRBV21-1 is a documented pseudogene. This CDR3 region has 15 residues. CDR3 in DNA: TGTGCCAGCAGCAAAAAGGTCAGGGGGGTAAACGAGCAGTACTTC. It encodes CASSKKVRGVNEQYF.

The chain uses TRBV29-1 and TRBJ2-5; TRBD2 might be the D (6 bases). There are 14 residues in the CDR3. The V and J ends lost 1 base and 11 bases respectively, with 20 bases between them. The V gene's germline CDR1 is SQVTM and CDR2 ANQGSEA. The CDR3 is CSVEVRPGGGEQYF. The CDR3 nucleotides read TGCAGCGTTGAAGTAAGGCCAGGCGGCGGGGAGCAGTACTTC.

The CDR3 DNA reads TGTGCCAGCAGTGGACAGGGGGCCCCCTACGAGCAGTACTTC. Protein: CASSGQGAPYEQYF. The chain combines TRBV6-6 with TRBJ2-7; TRBD1 matches at 11 bases. V dropped 5 bases and J dropped 2; count of bases not matched to a gene: 2. The V gene's germline CDR1 is MNHNY and CDR2 SVGAGI (reference sequence). The CDR3 has 14 amino acids.

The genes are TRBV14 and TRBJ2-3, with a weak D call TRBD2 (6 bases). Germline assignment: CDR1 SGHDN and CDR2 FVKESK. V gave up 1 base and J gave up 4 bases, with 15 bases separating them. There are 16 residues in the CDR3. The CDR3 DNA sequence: TGTGCCAGCAGCCAAGTTCCGCCGGGACTTTCAGATACGCAGTATTTT. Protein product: CASSQVPPGLSDTQYF.

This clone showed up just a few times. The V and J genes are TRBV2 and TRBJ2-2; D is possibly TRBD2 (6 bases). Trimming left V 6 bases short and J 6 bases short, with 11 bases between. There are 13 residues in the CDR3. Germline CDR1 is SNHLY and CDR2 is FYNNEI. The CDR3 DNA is TGTGCCAGCAGGGGGGGTAGGCCCGGGGAGCTGTTTTTT. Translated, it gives CASRGGRPGELFF. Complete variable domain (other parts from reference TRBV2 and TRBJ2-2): EPEVTQTPSHQVTQMGQEVILRCVPISNHLYFYWYRQILGQKVEFLVSFYNNEISEKSEIFDDQFSVERPDGSNFTLKIRSTKLEDSAMYFCASRGGRPGELFFGEGSRLTVL.

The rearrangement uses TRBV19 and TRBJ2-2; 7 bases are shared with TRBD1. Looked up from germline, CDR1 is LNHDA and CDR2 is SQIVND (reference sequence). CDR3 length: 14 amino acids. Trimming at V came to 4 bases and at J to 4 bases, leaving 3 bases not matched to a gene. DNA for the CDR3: TGTGCCAGTAGTAGACAGGGAAGCACCGGGGAGCTGTTTTTT. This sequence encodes CASSRQGSTGELFF.

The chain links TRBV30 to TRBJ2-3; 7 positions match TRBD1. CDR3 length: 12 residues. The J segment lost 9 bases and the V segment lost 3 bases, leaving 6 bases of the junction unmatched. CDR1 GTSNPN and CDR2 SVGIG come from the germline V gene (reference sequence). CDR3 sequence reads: CAWRTGLETQYF. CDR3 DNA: TGTGCCTGGAGGACAGGGCTAGAGACGCAGTATTTT.

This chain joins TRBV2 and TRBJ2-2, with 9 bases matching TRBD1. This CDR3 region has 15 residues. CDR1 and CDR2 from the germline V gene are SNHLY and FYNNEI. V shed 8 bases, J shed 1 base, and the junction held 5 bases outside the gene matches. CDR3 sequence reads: CASLMDRGNTGELFF. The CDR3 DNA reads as TGTGCCAGCCTAATGGACAGGGGGAACACCGGGGAGCTGTTTTTT.

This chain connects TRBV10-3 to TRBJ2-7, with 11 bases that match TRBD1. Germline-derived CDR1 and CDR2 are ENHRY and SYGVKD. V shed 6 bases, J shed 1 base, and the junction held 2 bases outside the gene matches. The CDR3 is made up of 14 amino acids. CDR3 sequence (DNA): TGTGCCATCAGCGGGACAGGGGGATCCTACGAGCAGTACTTC. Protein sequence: CAISGTGGSYEQYF.

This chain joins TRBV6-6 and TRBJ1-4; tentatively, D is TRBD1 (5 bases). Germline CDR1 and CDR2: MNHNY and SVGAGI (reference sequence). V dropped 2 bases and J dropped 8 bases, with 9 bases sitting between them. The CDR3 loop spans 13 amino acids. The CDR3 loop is CASSYEGLEKLFF. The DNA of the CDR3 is TGTGCCAGCAGTTACGAGGGACTGGAAAAACTGTTTTTT.

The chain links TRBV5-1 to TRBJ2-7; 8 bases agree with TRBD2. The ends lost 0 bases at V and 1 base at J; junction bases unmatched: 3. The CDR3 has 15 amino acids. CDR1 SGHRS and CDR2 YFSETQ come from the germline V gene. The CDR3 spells CASSLELAASYEQYF. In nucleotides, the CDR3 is TGCGCCAGCAGCTTGGAACTAGCGGCATCCTACGAGCAGTACTTC.

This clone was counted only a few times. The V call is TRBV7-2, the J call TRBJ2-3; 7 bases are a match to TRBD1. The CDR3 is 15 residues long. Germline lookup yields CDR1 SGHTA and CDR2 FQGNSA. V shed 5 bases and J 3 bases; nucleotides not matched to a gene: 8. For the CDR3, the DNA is TGTGCCAGCAGCCGGGACAGTCTTGGAACAGATACGCAGTATTTT. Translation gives CASSRDSLGTDTQYF.

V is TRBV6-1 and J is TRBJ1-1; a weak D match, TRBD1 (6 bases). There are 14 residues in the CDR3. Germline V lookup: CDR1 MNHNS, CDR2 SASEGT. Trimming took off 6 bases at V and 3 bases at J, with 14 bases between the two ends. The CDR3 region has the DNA TGTGCCAGCAGCCTGGACTCAGGGGACACTGAAGCTTTCTTT. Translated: CASSLDSGDTEAFF.